This TCR beta chain was recorded in a study of blood T cell repertoires in COVID-19. Background on the study: COVID-19 samples, acute and convalescent, were from the United States, Italy and Spain.

V lost 3 bases to trimming and J lost 2 bases, with 7 bases between them. CDR3 length equals 13 residues. Looked up from germline, CDR1 is SGHNT and CDR2 is YENEEA. The assay was immunoSEQ multiplex PCR, and TCRdb's table has in-frame clones only and misses some. The data contain over 400,000 clones, 75% to 90% of them singletons. The sample comprised PBMCs or T cells enriched from blood (not recorded which). The chain carries TRBV11-3 and TRBJ1-2; D unresolved. The TCR originated in a woman aged 55-69 years who had recovered from COVID-19. The CDR3 DNA sequence: TGTGCCAGCAGCTTCACCCTAAACTATGGCTACACCTTC. It yields the protein CASSFTLNYGYTF.